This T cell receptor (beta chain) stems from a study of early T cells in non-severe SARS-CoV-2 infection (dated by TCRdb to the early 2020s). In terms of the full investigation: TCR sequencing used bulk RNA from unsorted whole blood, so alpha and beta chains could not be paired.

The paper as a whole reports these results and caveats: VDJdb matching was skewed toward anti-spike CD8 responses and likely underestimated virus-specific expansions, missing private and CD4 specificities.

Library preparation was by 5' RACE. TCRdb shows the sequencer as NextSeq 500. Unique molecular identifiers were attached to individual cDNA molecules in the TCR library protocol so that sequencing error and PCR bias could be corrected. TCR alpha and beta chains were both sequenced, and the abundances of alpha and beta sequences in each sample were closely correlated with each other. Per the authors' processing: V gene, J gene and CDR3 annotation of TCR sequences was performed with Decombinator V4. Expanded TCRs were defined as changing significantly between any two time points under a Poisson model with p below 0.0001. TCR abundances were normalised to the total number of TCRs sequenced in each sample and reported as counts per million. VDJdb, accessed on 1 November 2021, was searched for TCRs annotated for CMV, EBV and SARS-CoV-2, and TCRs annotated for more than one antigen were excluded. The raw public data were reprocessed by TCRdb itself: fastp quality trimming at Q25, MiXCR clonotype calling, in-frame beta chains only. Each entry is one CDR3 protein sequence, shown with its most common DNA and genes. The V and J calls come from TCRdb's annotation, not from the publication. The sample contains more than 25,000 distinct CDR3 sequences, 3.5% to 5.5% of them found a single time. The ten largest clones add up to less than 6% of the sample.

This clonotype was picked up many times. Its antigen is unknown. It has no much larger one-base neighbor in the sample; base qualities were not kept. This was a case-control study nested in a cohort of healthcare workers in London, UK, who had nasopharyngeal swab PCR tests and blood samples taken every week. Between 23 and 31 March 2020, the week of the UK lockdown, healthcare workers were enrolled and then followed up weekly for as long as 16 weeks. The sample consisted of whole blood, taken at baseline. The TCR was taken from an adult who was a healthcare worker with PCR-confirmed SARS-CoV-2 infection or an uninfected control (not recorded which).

The nucleotides are TGTGCCAGCAGCAAATCCGGGACAGGGACCCCCTATGGCTACACCTTC. This is translated as CASSKSGTGTPYGYTF. The rearrangement joined TRBV28 to TRBJ1-2, with 9 bases matching TRBD1. Relative to germline, V is missing 6 bases and J is missing 4 bases, with 12 bases of the junction outside any gene match. From cysteine to phenylalanine, the CDR3 is 16 amino acids long. Of all the DNA, just the CDR3 is kept, 48 bases in frame from base 1. The germline V gene supplies CDR1 MDHEN and CDR2 SYDVKM.